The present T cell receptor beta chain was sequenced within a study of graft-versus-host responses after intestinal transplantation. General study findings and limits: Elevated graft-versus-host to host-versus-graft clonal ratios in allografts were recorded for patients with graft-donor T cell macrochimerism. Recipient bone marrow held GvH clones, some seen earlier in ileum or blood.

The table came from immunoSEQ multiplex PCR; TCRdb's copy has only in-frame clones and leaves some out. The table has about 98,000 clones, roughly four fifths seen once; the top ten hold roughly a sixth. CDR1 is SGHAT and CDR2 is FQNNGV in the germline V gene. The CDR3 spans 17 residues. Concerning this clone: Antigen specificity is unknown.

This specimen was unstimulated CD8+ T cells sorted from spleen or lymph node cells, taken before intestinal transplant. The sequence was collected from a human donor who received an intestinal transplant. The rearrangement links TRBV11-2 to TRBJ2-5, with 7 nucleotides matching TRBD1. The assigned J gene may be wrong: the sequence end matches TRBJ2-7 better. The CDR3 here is CASSPTPGTVLSYEQYF. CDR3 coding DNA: TGTGCCAGCAGCCCGACCCCCGGGACAGTCCTTTCCTACGAGCAGTACTTC.